This T cell receptor (beta chain) was sequenced during a study of shared T cell receptors in the human thymus (dated by TCRdb to the early 2020s). Study-level background: The study investigated the way shared, self-reactive T-cell receptor alpha chains are produced in the human thymus.

The library was built by means of the immunoSEQ multiplex PCR assay. TCRdb retrieved this table from immuneACCESS and kept in-frame rearrangements only. Not all clones are present; in checked studies, unresolved V genes account for under half, and no reason is known for the remainder. A total of 700,000 to 750,000 clones appear in this sample, 70% to 90% of them only once. Of the sample, approximately 0.01% is held by the ten largest clones. About this clone: This receptor's antigen is unknown. There are no base qualities to consult, and no much larger clone falls within one base.

Including cysteine and phenylalanine, the CDR3 has 14 amino acids. Only the CDR3 portion is preserved as DNA: 42 bases, with reading frame beginning at the first base. For CDR1 and CDR2, the germline V gene (reference sequence) lists LNHDA and SQIVND. At the junction V is shortened by 9 bases and J by 3 bases; bases outside the gene matches: 6. The same data also contributed to another study, on human thymus T cells. The second study's paper adds: Donors were immunologically healthy infants undergoing open corrective cardiac surgery for congenital heart defects in Finland. Thymus tissue was collected as surgical resects that were removed during corrective cardiac surgery. Usage of V and J gene segments appeared to be biased in both the thymic and the peripheral blood repertoires. According to the related research, thymic TCR repertoires were highly overlapping among unrelated individuals. The study described the TCR alpha and beta repertoires in about eight infant thymus samples and a handful of matching peripheral blood samples. Donor ages ranging from 7 to 244 days were recorded, and 5 to 7 male and two female infants were included in the cohort. Thymocytes were freed from the tissue by mechanical means and kept at -70 degrees C as pellets of roughly 9-33 million cells. A QIAsymphony instrument was used to extract genomic DNA from frozen cell pellets. The immunoSEQ multiplex PCR assay was used to amplify the TCRB and TCRAD loci from a standardized quantity of quality-controlled genomic DNA. The amplicons covered the V(D)J region and were long enough to include the CDR3 and to identify the V and J genes. The commercial immunoSEQ service was used to sequence amplicons on an Illumina platform. Primer bias and sequencing errors were corrected using previously described methods, and TCRAD and TCRB definitions followed the IMGT database. immunoSEQ Analyzer 3.0 and VDJTools were used for repertoire analysis, which covered basic statistics, V/J segment usage, diversity estimates, rarefaction and pairwise overlap. Chao1, ChaoE, Efron-Thisted, Shannon and inverse Simpson indices were used to estimate diversity, which was also estimated on datasets down-sampled to the smallest sample. Repertoire overlap was determined by strict matching of CDR3 nucleotide sequence, V gene and J gene, and Jaccard-based multidimensional scaling clustering was applied. On average, about 800,000 unique TCRB clonotypes were obtained from thymus samples, compared with approximately 84,000 from blood samples.

This chain joins TRBV19 to TRBJ1-5, and 9 junction bases match TRBD1. The sequencing input was thymocytes. This TCR was sampled from a girl under three years old with a congenital heart defect. Donor details come from another sample of the same person, matched by shared clones. CDR3 loop: CASKDRGYNQPQHF. The sequenced DNA: TGTGCCAGCAAGGACAGGGGTTACAATCAGCCCCAGCATTTT.